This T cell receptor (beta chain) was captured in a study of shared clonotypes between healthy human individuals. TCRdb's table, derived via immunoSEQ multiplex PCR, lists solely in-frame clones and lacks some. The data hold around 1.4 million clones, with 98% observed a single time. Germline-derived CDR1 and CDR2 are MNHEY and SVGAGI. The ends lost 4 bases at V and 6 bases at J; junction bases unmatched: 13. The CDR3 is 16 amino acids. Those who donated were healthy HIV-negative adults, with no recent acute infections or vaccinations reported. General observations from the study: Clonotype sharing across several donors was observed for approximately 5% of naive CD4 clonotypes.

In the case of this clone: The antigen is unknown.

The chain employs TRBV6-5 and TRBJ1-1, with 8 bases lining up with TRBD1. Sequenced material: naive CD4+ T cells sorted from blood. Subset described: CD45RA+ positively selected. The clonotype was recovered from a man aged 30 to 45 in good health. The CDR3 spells CASSFRVGRGRAEAFF. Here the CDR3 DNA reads TGTGCCAGCAGTTTCAGGGTGGGCAGGGGGCGTGCTGAAGCTTTCTTT.